These T cell receptor beta chains were read from a single sample in a study of memory CD4+ T cells and cytomegalovirus serostatus. Sequenced by immunoSEQ multiplex PCR; TCRdb stores in-frame clones only, minus some. The sample holds more than 45,000 clones, 82% seen once. Sequenced material: memory CD4+ T cells from blood. Source of these receptors: an adult in good health and CMV-seronegative. The CDR3 runs from the conserved cysteine through the conserved F or W. D genes are given only for firm matches. Size is stated for part of the rows, as once, few or many counts, or as a class when the clone is expanded.

j_gene	v_gene	abundance	d_gene	CDR3nt	CDR3aa
TRBJ2-1	TRBV7-7	NA	NA	TGTGCCAGCAGCTTAGAAGTAGACAATGAGCAGTTCTTC	CASSLEVDNEQFF
TRBJ1-5	TRBV4-1	NA	NA	TGCGCCAGCAGCCAAGGGACAGCCAGCAATCAGCCCCAGCATTTT	CASSQGTASNQPQHF
TRBJ1-5	TRBV6-6	NA	NA	TGTGCCAGCAGCGCAGCGTGGGAGGCCAATCAGCCCCAGCATTTT	CASSAAWEANQPQHF
TRBJ1-1	TRBV7-2	once	TRBD1	TGTGCCAGCAGCTCTTGGACAGGGACCCTGGGCACTGAAGCTTTCTTT	CASSSWTGTLGTEAFF
TRBJ1-2	TRBV6-1	NA	NA	TGTGCCAGCAGTGAAGGATGGGGCGTTGGCTACACCTTC	CASSEGWGVGYTF
TRBJ1-1	TRBV5-1	NA	TRBD1	TGCGCCAGCAGCTGGGGACAGGGGGGCGCTGAAGCTTTCTTT	CASSWGQGGAEAFF
TRBJ1-1	TRBV7-9	NA	NA	TGTGCCAGCAGCCGGGGGCGGGGAGAAGCTTTCTTT	CASSRGRGEAFF
TRBJ2-2	TRBV13	NA	TRBD2	TGTGCCAGCAGCCCCCTGGTAGCGGGGGGGCGTGACACCGGGGAGCTGTTTTTT	CASSPLVAGGRDTGELFF
TRBJ1-4	TRBV28	once	NA	TGTGCCAGCAGCCCGACCGGACAAGGTGAAAAACTGTTTTTT	CASSPTGQGEKLFF
TRBJ2-3	TRBV7-2	NA	NA	TGTGCCAGCAGCTTAGGAAAGGGAAATGACGCAGATACGCAGTATTTT	CASSLGKGNDADTQYF
TRBJ1-4	TRBV6-6	NA	NA	TGTGCCAGCAGTTACTCGTTAGAAAATGAAAAACTGTTTTTT	CASSYSLENEKLFF
TRBJ2-7	TRBV9	NA	TRBD2	TGTGCCAGCAGCGTTGGGACTAGCGGGCCCCCGTACGAGCAGTACTTC	CASSVGTSGPPYEQYF
TRBJ2-3	TRBV19	NA	TRBD2	TGTGCCAGCAATCGGGGCGGGGGTTTGGATACGCAGTATTTT	CASNRGGGLDTQYF
TRBJ1-2	TRBV28	NA	NA	TGTGCCAGCAGTTCCGCAGGGAACTATGGCTACACCTTC	CASSSAGNYGYTF
TRBJ1-2	TRBV30	NA	NA	TGTGCCTGGACTCAGGGGAGCAATGGCTACACCTTC	CAWTQGSNGYTF
TRBJ2-3	TRBV6-6	NA	TRBD1	TGTGCCAGCAAAAGGGACAGCAACACAGATACGCAGTATTTT	CASKRDSNTDTQYF
TRBJ2-5	TRBV5-4	NA	NA	TGTGCCAGCAGCTTCGGGCAGGGGAAAGAGACCCAGTACTTC	CASSFGQGKETQYF
TRBJ1-2	TRBV4-3	few	NA	TGCGCCACCAGCCTTTTGGGGGGCGGCTATGGCTACACCTTC	CATSLLGGGYGYTF
TRBJ1-2	TRBV15	once	NA	TGTGCCACCAGCAGAGATGCCCCCACAGGTTATGACTATGGCTACACCTTC	CATSRDAPTGYDYGYTF
TRBJ1-2	TRBV6-1	NA	NA	TGTGCCAGCAGTGGGGGGACGGGCTATGGCTACACCTTC	CASSGGTGYGYTF
TRBJ1-2	TRBV4-2	NA	NA	TGTGCCAGCAGCTCGGCTATCGCACATACTAACTATGGCTACACCTTC	CASSSAIAHTNYGYTF
TRBJ1-4	TRBV19	few	TRBD1	TGTGCCAGTCGTCAGGGGGCCTCGGGGGAAAAACTGTTTTTT	CASRQGASGEKLFF
TRBJ1-5	TRBV19	NA	NA	TGTGCCAGTAGTATAAATCTTGGCAATCAGCCCCAGCATTTT	CASSINLGNQPQHF
TRBJ1-3	TRBV18	NA	NA	TGTGCCAGCTCACAAGCCCAGGGTTCCGGAAACACCATATATTTT	CASSQAQGSGNTIYF
TRBJ2-3	TRBV6-5	once	TRBD1	TGTGCCAGCAGTTACTCCAGACAGGGGACGGATACGCAGTATTTT	CASSYSRQGTDTQYF
TRBJ2-7	TRBV5-4	NA	TRBD1	TGTGCCAGCAGAACGGACAGGGCTTCTCTGTACGAGCAGTACTTC	CASRTDRASLYEQYF
TRBJ1-5	TRBV15	NA	NA	TGTGCCACCAGCAGAGATTTGTCAAGCAATTTTAATCAGCCCCAGCATTTT	CATSRDLSSNFNQPQHF
TRBJ2-1	TRBV2	few	TRBD1	TGTGCCAGCAGTGGACAGGGGGTTGACAATGAGCAGTTCTTC	CASSGQGVDNEQFF
TRBJ2-3	TRBV7-9	NA	NA	TGTGCCAGCAGCCGGGGGTGGGCAGGGCAGCAAAACACGCAGTATTTT	CASSRGWAGQQNTQYF
TRBJ1-5	TRBV7-2	NA	TRBD1	TGTGCCAGCAGCCCCCAGGGGGTGGATCAGCCCCAGCATTTT	CASSPQGVDQPQHF
TRBJ1-6	TRBV18	NA	NA	TGTGCCACCAAACAGGGAAAAGATATCGTTTCACCCCTCCACTTT	CATKQGKDIVSPLHF
TRBJ1-2	TRBV5-4	NA	TRBD1	TGTGCCAGCAGCTTGAAGGGACAGAACTATGGCTACACCTTC	CASSLKGQNYGYTF
TRBJ2-2	TRBV11-1	few	TRBD1	TGTGCCAGCAGCTTAGGTTGGGACAGTACAGCGAACACCGGGGAGCTGTTTTTT	CASSLGWDSTANTGELFF
TRBJ2-3	TRBV7-2	once	NA	TGTGCCAGCAGACTTACGGTCACAGATACGCAGTATTTT	CASRLTVTDTQYF
TRBJ2-3	TRBV7-2	NA	TRBD1	TGTGCCAGCAGCAAACAGGGGGGTCGCACAGATACGCAGTATTTT	CASSKQGGRTDTQYF
TRBJ1-2	TRBV2	NA	NA	TGTGCCAGCAGCTTGGTTCAGGTTGGGCCTGGCTACACCTTC	CASSLVQVGPGYTF
TRBJ1-1	TRBV7-9	once	TRBD1	TGTGCCAGCAGCTTGGCCGGGACAGGGTTTTTGGGAAACACTGAAGCTTTCTTT	CASSLAGTGFLGNTEAFF